This TCR beta chain was profiled in a study of blood T cell repertoires in COVID-19. Study summary: Acute-phase and convalescent COVID-19 samples originated in the United States, Italy and Spain. T cells, B-cell-depleted T cells, or PBMCs provided the cDNA or gDNA that served as material.

Per the authors' pipeline: The assay estimated nucleated cells by amplifying reference gene primers. Method: immunoSEQ multiplex PCR; TCRdb's copy keeps in-frame clones and lacks some. Clone size and the V and J calls come from that table; the DNA yielded D and trimming. The top ten hold around 1% of the sample, which has 170,000 or so clones, about 87% seen once. Trimming removed 3 bases from V and 2 bases from J, with 7 bases in between. Germline assignment: CDR1 SGHTA and CDR2 FQGNSA. This CDR3 has 13 residues. This clone was seen once. Sequencing used peripheral blood. This receptor was identified in a woman aged 18 to 35 who had recovered from COVID-19. This sequence joins TRBV7-2 and TRBJ2-5, with a tentative D call TRBD2 (6 bases). CDR3 nucleotide sequence: TGTGCCAGCAGCTTGGGACTGCAAGAGACCCAGTACTTC. Its translation: CASSLGLQETQYF.